The 23 T cell receptor beta chains below were found in one sample sequenced in a study of T-cell reconstitution after alpha-beta-depleted transplantation in children. Preparation of the TCRbeta library involved a method that used unique molecular identifiers. TCRdb used MiXCR to reprocess the PCR reads, holding one entry per CDR3 protein. This repertoire shows around 670,000 distinct CDR3 sequences, around 13% found once; its top ten account for roughly 0.84%. Here the sequenced sample was PBMCs, taken before TCRalphabeta/CD19-depleted stem cell transplant. These receptor sequences come from a girl aged 2 to 9 with congenital amegakaryocytic thrombocytopenia, due to receive a stem cell transplant.

This clonotype was recorded at least ten times. The chain links TRBV5-5 to TRBJ2-7, with 7 positions matching TRBD1. V lost 4 bases to trimming and J lost 1 base; unmatched junction nucleotides: 11. The CDR3 covers 16 residues. CDR1 and CDR2 from the germline V gene are SGHKS and YYEKEE (reference sequence). The CDR3 protein is CASSPRTGGRSYEQYF. The DNA of the CDR3 is TGTGCCAGCAGCCCTCGGACAGGCGGAAGGTCCTACGAGCAGTACTTC.

As for this clonotype: Given a much more abundant clone one base away, this may be a read error. The V gene is TRBV20-1, the J gene TRBJ2-1; D possibly matches TRBD1 or TRBD2 (5 bases each). The CDR3 runs to 16 residues. Germline V gene data show CDR1 as DFQATT and CDR2 as SNEGSKA (reference sequence). CDR3 in amino acids: CCARRFGAIRYDEQFF. As DNA, the CDR3 is TGCTGTGCTAGGAGGTTTGGGGCGATCAGATATGATGAGCAGTTCTTC.

The J gene is TRBJ2-5, the V gene TRBV28, with no clear D. The germline V and J ends were trimmed by 5 bases and 2 bases, with 12 bases remaining between them. Germline CDR1 and CDR2: MDHEN and SYDVKM. The length of the CDR3 is 14 residues. The CDR3 DNA reads TGTGCCAGCAGTCCCCCCTCAGAACAAGAGACCCAGTACTTC. Translation: CASSPPSEQETQYF.

This sequence joins TRBV5-1 and TRBJ2-7, with TRBD2 matching 11 bases. The CDR3 covers 16 residues. V was pared by 2 bases and J by 6 bases, with 10 bases of the junction left unmatched. Germline assignment: CDR1 SGHRS and CDR2 YFSETQ. The CDR3 loop is CASSLVAGGPFLEQYF. DNA for the CDR3: TGCGCCAGCAGCTTAGTAGCGGGAGGGCCTTTCCTCGAGCAGTACTTC. The entire variable domain, with the rest obtained from reference TRBV5-1 and TRBJ2-7, is as follows: KAGVTQTPRYLIKTRGQQVTLSCSPISGHRSVSWYQQTPGQGLQFLFEYFSETQRNKGNFPGRFSGRQFSNSRSEMNVSTLELGDSALYLCASSLVAGGPFLEQYFGPGTRLTVT.

This rearrangement joins TRBV28 to TRBJ2-1, with D tentatively TRBD1 or TRBD2 (5 bases each). There are 14 residues in the CDR3. V was trimmed by 1 base and J by 5 bases, leaving 9 bases between them. Germline loops: CDR1 MDHEN, CDR2 SYDVKM. This chain's CDR3 is CASSLYGGDNEQFF. The CDR3 nucleotides are TGTGCCAGCAGTTTATATGGGGGAGACAATGAGCAGTTCTTC.

The CDR3 is CASSIGEYADTQYF. The CDR3 coding sequence is TGTGCCAGTAGTATAGGCGAATACGCAGATACGCAGTATTTT. The V gene is TRBV19, the J gene TRBJ2-3; D call uncertain. CDR1 and CDR2 from the germline V gene are LNHDA and SQIVND (reference sequence). The CDR3 runs 14 residues. Trimming took 1 base from V and 4 from J, leaving 9 bases between them. The full variable domain, in which reference TRBV19 and TRBJ2-3 provide the parts outside the CDR3, is DGGITQSPKYLFRKEGQNVTLSCEQNLNHDAMYWYRQDPGQGLRLIYYSQIVNDFQKGDIAEGYSVSREKKESFPLTVTSAQKNPTAFYLCASSIGEYADTQYFGPGTRLTVL.

This clonotype was counted at least ten times. The genes are TRBV7-9 and TRBJ2-3; D is unresolved. The germline V gene encodes CDR1 SEHNR and CDR2 FQNEAQ (reference sequence). This CDR3 contains 15 residues. V was shortened by 5 bases and J by 0 bases, with 12 bases between the two germline ends. This CDR3 reads CASSPKLISTDTQYF. CDR3 nucleotides: TGTGCCAGCAGCCCCAAGCTCATAAGCACAGATACGCAGTATTTT.

This chain connects TRBV5-1 to TRBJ2-3; 7 bases agree with TRBD2. V lost 1 base to trimming and J lost 4 bases; unmatched junction nucleotides: 15. The CDR3 is 18 amino acids. CDR1 and CDR2 (germline): SGHRS, YFSETQ. The CDR3 DNA reads TGCGCCAGCAGCTTGCTTCCAAGGAGGGAGGGCTCCTCAGATACGCAGTATTTT. It encodes CASSLLPRREGSSDTQYF.

This clonotype was recorded at least ten times. The chain combines TRBV10-3 with TRBJ2-5; 8 positions match TRBD1. V shed 3 bases and J 8 bases; nucleotides not matched to a gene: 11. Looked up from germline, CDR1 is ENHRY and CDR2 is SYGVKD. This CDR3 contains 15 residues. CDR3 in DNA: TGTGCCATCAGTGACCCACAGGGGGTTTTAGATACCCAGTACTTC. Protein: CAISDPQGVLDTQYF.

The chain employs TRBV20-1 and TRBJ2-5; the match to TRBD2 covers 8 bases. CDR3 length equals 14 residues. The junction had 5 bases not matched to a gene; V was cut back by 1 base and J by 4 bases. Germline V gene data show CDR1 as DFQATT and CDR2 as SNEGSKA (reference sequence). CDR3 loop: CSARVGTRTETQYF. The CDR3 DNA reads TGCAGTGCTAGAGTAGGGACTAGGACAGAGACCCAGTACTTC.

This clonotype occurred a few times. This chain uses TRBV12-3 or TRBV12-4 with TRBJ2-1; the match to TRBD2 covers 10 bases. The CDR3 has 16 residues. V lost 7 bases, J lost 3 bases, and 9 bases stayed unmatched. CDR3 residues: CASNLEPSGSYNEQFF. The CDR3 DNA reads as TGTGCCAGCAATTTGGAGCCTAGCGGGAGCTACAATGAGCAGTTCTTC.

CDR3 region: CASRRTSGRPTDTQYF. The CDR3 DNA sequence: TGTGCCAGCAGACGGACTAGCGGGAGGCCCACAGATACGCAGTATTTT. V is TRBV2 and J is TRBJ2-3; 14 bases line up with TRBD2. The germline V gene has CDR1 SNHLY and CDR2 FYNNEI. This CDR3 region has 16 residues. J was trimmed by 2 bases and V by 6 bases; bases with no gene match: 4.

About this clonotype itself: Given a much more abundant clone one base away, this may be a read error. The chain uses TRBV29-1 and TRBJ2-1, with a possible D match to TRBD2 (6 bases). The DNA matches TRBJ2-7 better at its end, which makes the J call doubtful. The CDR3 length is 13 residues. Germline loops: CDR1 SQVTM, CDR2 ANQGSEA. The DNA of the CDR3 is TGCAGCGTTGAAGATGGGAGGCGGAATGAGCAGTACTTC. Translating it yields CSVEDGRRNEQYF.

This clonotype was detected many times. The chain joins TRBV7-6 to TRBJ2-2; TRBD1 matches at 9 bases. V gave up 5 bases and J gave up 4 bases; unmatched junction bases: 8. CDR3 length: 16 amino acids. Germline values: CDR1 SGHVS, CDR2 FNYEAQ. The CDR3 sequence: CASSPNRGLGTGELFF. DNA of the CDR3: TGTGCCAGCAGCCCTAACAGGGGGCTGGGCACCGGGGAGCTGTTTTTT.

The sample holds many counts of this clonotype. This chain links TRBV12-3 or TRBV12-4 with TRBJ2-3; D is uncertain. CDR3 length: 15 amino acids. Trimming pared 4 bases from V and 0 bases from J, leaving 11 bases between. CDR3: CASSWYSQSTDTQYF. The DNA for the CDR3 is TGTGCCAGCAGTTGGTACAGTCAAAGCACAGATACGCAGTATTTT.

Many counts were recorded for this clonotype. J is TRBJ2-1 and V is TRBV4-1; D possibly uses TRBD1 or TRBD2 (6 bases each). Between the trimmed V and J ends, which lost 0 bases and 7 bases, there was a span of 19 bases. CDR3 size: 17 residues. Germline CDR1 MGHRA, CDR2 YSYEKL. CDR3 amino acids: CASSQEGGGLGFNEQFF. CDR3 DNA sequence: TGCGCCAGCAGCCAAGAAGGAGGGGGGTTGGGCTTTAATGAGCAGTTCTTC.

Note on this clonotype: Being one base from a much bigger clone, this may be a read error. This sequence joins TRBV29-1 and TRBJ1-2; D remains unclear. Trimming took 3 bases from V and 6 from J, leaving 11 bases between them. This CDR3 has 12 amino acids. Germline V gene lookup returns CDR1 SQVTM and CDR2 ANQGSEA. The CDR3 DNA reads TGCAGCGTTGACTGGCAGCTCCATGGCTACACCTTC. It codes for CSVDWQLHGYTF.

This clonotype was counted ten times or more. The rearrangement joins TRBV20-1 to TRBJ1-2, with D perhaps TRBD1 (6 bases). This CDR3 is 12 amino acids long. V was pared by 6 bases and J by 6 bases, with 14 bases between. Germline values: CDR1 DFQATT, CDR2 SNEGSKA (reference sequence). CDR3 DNA sequence: TGCAGTGCCCAAGGGGGGGGCAATGGCTACACCTTC. Translation: CSAQGGGNGYTF.

This clonotype was counted only a few times. The CDR3: CASGGREETQYF. DNA of the CDR3: TGTGCCAGTGGGGGGCGAGAAGAGACCCAGTACTTC. V gene TRBV2 combines with J gene TRBJ2-5; D assignment may be TRBD1 or TRBD2 (6 bases each). The CDR3 runs 12 residues. CDR1 is SNHLY and CDR2 is FYNNEI in the germline V gene. Trimming left V 9 bases short and J 3 bases short, with 11 bases between.

The chain is built from TRBV3-1 and TRBJ2-3, with D uncertain. Germline V gene lookup returns CDR1 LGHDT and CDR2 YNNKEL (reference sequence). The V end was cut by 1 base, the J end by 2 bases, with 13 bases between. The CDR3 is 16 residues long. The CDR3 protein is CASSQVGPSFTDTQYF. The CDR3 DNA reads as TGTGCCAGCAGCCAAGTTGGTCCTAGTTTCACAGATACGCAGTATTTT.

For the CDR3, the DNA is TGTGCCAGCAGCCAAAGCAGTACGGGACATTACGGCTACACCTTC. It translates to CASSQSSTGHYGYTF. The chain recombines TRBV11-1 with TRBJ1-2, with D possibly TRBD1 on 6 matching bases. This CDR3 contains 15 residues. The germline V and J ends were trimmed by 5 bases and 8 bases, with 21 bases remaining between them. Germline V gene lookup returns CDR1 SGHAT and CDR2 FQDESV (reference sequence).

This clonotype was counted many times. The chain employs TRBV12-3 or TRBV12-4 and TRBJ2-3, with D possibly being TRBD1 (5 bases). The V end lost 6 bases, the J end lost 5 bases, and 12 bases lay between the germline ends. The CDR3 has 13 residues. The CDR3 loop is CASSLRVLDTQYF. In nucleotides, the CDR3 is TGTGCCAGCAGCCTCAGGGTTTTAGATACGCAGTATTTT.

CDR3 nucleotide sequence: TGTGCCAGCAGCTCCCCCGGACAGGTCGGGGGTATCGAGCAGTACTTC. Its protein is CASSSPGQVGGIEQYF. The chain carries TRBV13 and TRBJ2-7, with D tentatively TRBD1 (7 bases). The V gene lost 4 bases and the J gene lost 6 bases, with 22 bases spanning the gap. Germline CDR1 reads PRHDT; CDR2 reads FYEKMQ (reference sequence). CDR3 size: 16 residues.